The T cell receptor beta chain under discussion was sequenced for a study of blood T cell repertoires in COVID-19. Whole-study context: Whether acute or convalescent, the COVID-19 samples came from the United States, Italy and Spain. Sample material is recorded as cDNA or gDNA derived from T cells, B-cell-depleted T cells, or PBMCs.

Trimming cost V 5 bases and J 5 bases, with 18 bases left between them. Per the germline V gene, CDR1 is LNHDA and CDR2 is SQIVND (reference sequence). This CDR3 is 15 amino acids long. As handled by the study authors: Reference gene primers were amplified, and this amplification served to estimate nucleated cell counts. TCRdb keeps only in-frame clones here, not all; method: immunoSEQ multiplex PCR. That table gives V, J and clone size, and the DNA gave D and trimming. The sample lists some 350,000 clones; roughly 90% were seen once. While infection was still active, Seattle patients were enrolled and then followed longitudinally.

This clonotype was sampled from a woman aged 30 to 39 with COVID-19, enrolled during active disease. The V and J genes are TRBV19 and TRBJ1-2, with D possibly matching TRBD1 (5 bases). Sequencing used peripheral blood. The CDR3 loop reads CASSRQGRRDYGYTF. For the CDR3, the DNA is TGTGCCAGTAGTCGCCAGGGCAGGAGGGATTATGGCTACACCTTC.